The T cell receptor (beta chain) under discussion was sequenced for a study of blood T cell repertoires in COVID-19 (dated by TCRdb to about 2020). Notes on the research overall: Samples from collaborators originated in the United States, Italy and Spain and spanned both the acute and convalescent phases of COVID-19. The material from the prospective study consisted of cDNA or gDNA derived from T cells, B-cell-depleted T cells, or PBMCs. Subjects who had been exposed to COVID-19, were actively infected with it, or had recovered from it provided the deeply sampled blood TCRbeta repertoires that made up the dataset. The repertoires were released in a freely available public database meant as a resource for research on the immune response to SARS-CoV-2. The samples were drawn from two sources: the first 160 participants of the ongoing ImmuneRACE study, and 1,000 to 1,500 subjects contributed by 6 global collaborators. Nearly every sample came with metadata listing a de-identified subject ID, COVID-19 status, age in years and sex. Where HLA class I and class II types were available, the types were taken from metadata supplied by the sample provider, not from assay-based typing. Results and caveats for the whole study, not just this receptor: How much clinical and demographic metadata was included differed by source and by participant, and the metadata was provided uncurated.

TCRbeta CDR3 regions were amplified from genomic DNA using the immunoSEQ Assay, a bias-controlled multiplex PCR. The published analysis was carried out like this. The number of nucleated cells in each sample was estimated from the amplification of reference gene primers within the assay. To quantify the absolute abundance of each unique TCRbeta CDR3 rearrangement, sequence reads were collapsed and filtered. For each sample, productive Simpson clonality was calculated as the square root of Simpson's diversity index over productive rearrangements. TCRdb carries this immuneACCESS record with in-frame sequences only. Its versions omit some clonotypes, under half of them owing to an unresolved V gene in the studies checked, with the rest unexplained. That table is the source of V, J and clone size, and D and trimming were worked out from the DNA. The table for this sample lists some 300,000 clones; about 91% of them were counted only once. Together, the top ten hold more than 6.5% of the sample.

Compared with germline, V lacks 0 bases and J lacks 7 bases; bases without a gene match: 6. From a lookup of the germline V gene (reference sequence), CDR1 and CDR2 are GTSNPN and SVGIG. Taken from cysteine to phenylalanine, the CDR3 has 14 residues. The kept DNA is CDR3 alone, 42 bases in frame from the first base. A second Seattle source provided samples from volunteer blood donors who had recovered from COVID-19. Whole blood was collected in K2EDTA tubes by collaborating institutions according to the institutions' own protocols. Collaborator samples were shipped for TCRbeta analysis as frozen whole blood, isolated PBMCs, or DNA extracted from either sample type. Notes on this clone: What antigen it recognizes has not been identified. Base-call qualities are not available, and no considerably larger clone is one nucleotide away.

Sequencing was performed on peripheral blood. This chain joins TRBV30 to TRBJ2-3; 8 central bases correspond to TRBD2. The TCR comes from a woman younger than 45 who had recovered from COVID-19. The CDR3 corresponds to CAWSVSGGMNTQYF. In nucleotide form, the sequence is TGTGCCTGGAGTGTAAGCGGGGGTATGAATACGCAGTATTTT.